Listed below are T cell receptor beta chains from one sample, sequenced in a study of neoadjuvant anti-PD-1 for oral cavity cancer. TCRdb's copy holds only in-frame clones and misses some; the assay was immunoSEQ multiplex PCR. The data show approximately 12,000 clones, 71% seen once. The input for sequencing was PBMCs, taken after nivolumab (anti-PD-1) treatment. All receptors come from a person between 40 and 85 years old with oral cavity squamous cell carcinoma. The CDR3 runs from the conserved cysteine through the conserved F or W. The D gene is left open where the match is weak. Expanded clones are given a class, and other clones once, few, many or no size at all.

D gene: TRBD1
clone size: NA
V gene: TRBV29-1
J gene: TRBJ1-2
CDR3 DNA: TGCAGCGTTGAATCAGGGGGCTATGGCTACACCTTC
CDR3 protein: CSVESGGYGYTF

D gene: TRBD1
clone size: NA
V gene: TRBV5-1
J gene: TRBJ2-7
CDR3 DNA: TGCGCCAGCAGCTTCGGACAGGGCGAGCAGTACTTC
CDR3 protein: CASSFGQGEQYF

D gene: NA
clone size: NA
V gene: TRBV2
J gene: TRBJ1-4
CDR3 DNA: TGTGCCAGCACTCTCCAGGGGATAGCTAATGAAAAACTGTTTTTT
CDR3 protein: CASTLQGIANEKLFF

D gene: TRBD1
clone size: few
V gene: TRBV5-1
J gene: TRBJ2-3
CDR3 DNA: TGCGCCAGCAGACGTCAGGGGGTGAGAGATACGCAGTATTTT
CDR3 protein: CASRRQGVRDTQYF

D gene: TRBD2
clone size: NA
V gene: TRBV5-1
J gene: TRBJ2-1
CDR3 DNA: TGCGCCAGCAGCTTAAGAGCGGGGCCATACAATGAGCAGTTCTTC
CDR3 protein: CASSLRAGPYNEQFF

D gene: TRBD1
clone size: NA
V gene: TRBV29-1
J gene: TRBJ1-2
CDR3 DNA: TGCAGCGTTGAAGATCTTAGGAGTGGACAGGGGGCTGGCTACGGCTACACCTTC
CDR3 protein: CSVEDLRSGQGAGYGYTF

D gene: NA
clone size: large
V gene: TRBV25-1
J gene: TRBJ2-7
CDR3 DNA: TGTGCCAGCGGGGCCCAGGGGTACGAGCAGTACTTC
CDR3 protein: CASGAQGYEQYF

D gene: TRBD1
clone size: NA
V gene: TRBV7-2
J gene: TRBJ1-1
CDR3 DNA: TGTGCCAGCAACCCGAGGACAGGATGGGGTGAAGCTTTCTTT
CDR3 protein: CASNPRTGWGEAFF

D gene: NA
clone size: once
V gene: TRBV4-2
J gene: TRBJ1-2
CDR3 DNA: TGTGCCAGCAGCCAAGATCAGGCCGGCGCATCCAACTATGGCTACACCTTC
CDR3 protein: CASSQDQAGASNYGYTF

D gene: NA
clone size: NA
V gene: TRBV2
J gene: TRBJ2-2
CDR3 DNA: TGTGCCAGCAGTGATTTCAGGGGTAGCGCCGGGGAGCTGTTTTTT
CDR3 protein: CASSDFRGSAGELFF

D gene: NA
clone size: NA
V gene: TRBV5-1
J gene: TRBJ2-3
CDR3 DNA: TGCGCCAGCAGCTCCGGACGTTGGGGCTATACGCAGTATTTT
CDR3 protein: CASSSGRWGYTQYF

D gene: NA
clone size: NA
V gene: TRBV6-5
J gene: TRBJ2-1
CDR3 DNA: TGTGCCAGCAGTCGAGCGGATCGTGAGCAGTTCTTC
CDR3 protein: CASSRADREQFF

D gene: NA
clone size: once
V gene: TRBV6-1
J gene: TRBJ2-7
CDR3 DNA: TGTGCCAGCAGTCTGAATGGTGGAGTCTCCTACGAGCAGTACTTC
CDR3 protein: CASSLNGGVSYEQYF

D gene: NA
clone size: NA
V gene: TRBV5-6
J gene: TRBJ1-2
CDR3 DNA: TGTGCCAGCAGCTGGATAACCGGGACCAACTATGGCTACACCTTC
CDR3 protein: CASSWITGTNYGYTF

D gene: NA
clone size: few
V gene: TRBV2
J gene: TRBJ2-3
CDR3 DNA: TGTGCCAGCAGTGAACCCAACAGGGAAGATACGCAGTATTTT
CDR3 protein: CASSEPNREDTQYF

D gene: NA
clone size: NA
V gene: TRBV5-6
J gene: TRBJ2-3
CDR3 DNA: TGTGCCAGCAGCGGTAGAGTGTGGCCAGATACGCAGTATTTT
CDR3 protein: CASSGRVWPDTQYF

D gene: NA
clone size: NA
V gene: TRBV5-4
J gene: TRBJ2-7
CDR3 DNA: TGTGCCAGCAGCTTGGAGCCAGGGGCCTACGAGCAGTACTTC
CDR3 protein: CASSLEPGAYEQYF

D gene: NA
clone size: NA
V gene: TRBV7-2
J gene: TRBJ2-7
CDR3 DNA: TGTGCCAGCAGCCTCGCAACCGGACTGGCCTCCCACCTTTCCTACGAGCAGTACTTC
CDR3 protein: CASSLATGLASHLSYEQYF

D gene: TRBD2
clone size: few
V gene: TRBV2
J gene: TRBJ2-7
CDR3 DNA: TGTGCCAGCAGTGCGGGACTAGCGGGGGGAGAGCAGTACTTC
CDR3 protein: CASSAGLAGGEQYF

D gene: NA
clone size: NA
V gene: TRBV4-2
J gene: TRBJ2-7
CDR3 DNA: TGTGCCAGCAGCCAATCGTTTGTGGAGGGGAGCTCCTACGAGCAGTACTTC
CDR3 protein: CASSQSFVEGSSYEQYF

D gene: TRBD1
clone size: NA
V gene: TRBV29-1
J gene: TRBJ2-6
CDR3 DNA: TGCAGCGTTCGAGAGGGGGCGCAAGGGGCCAACGTCCTGACTTTC
CDR3 protein: CSVREGAQGANVLTF

D gene: NA
clone size: NA
V gene: TRBV7-9
J gene: TRBJ2-7
CDR3 DNA: TGTGCCAGCAGCTTAGAGGGGACCTACGAGAGGCGGTACTTC
CDR3 protein: CASSLEGTYERRYF

D gene: TRBD1
clone size: NA
V gene: TRBV5-6
J gene: TRBJ1-1
CDR3 DNA: TGTGCCAGCAGCCCCACTGGACAGGGTGGGGGAAAGAACACTGAAGCTTTCTTT
CDR3 protein: CASSPTGQGGGKNTEAFF

D gene: TRBD2
clone size: NA
V gene: TRBV2
J gene: TRBJ2-1
CDR3 DNA: TGTGCCAGCAGTGAATCGCTAGCGGGGGTAGGTGAGCAGTTCTTC
CDR3 protein: CASSESLAGVGEQFF

D gene: NA
clone size: once
V gene: TRBV5-1
J gene: TRBJ1-5
CDR3 DNA: TGCGCCAGCAGCTTGGACGGGATCAATCAGCCCCAGCATTTT
CDR3 protein: CASSLDGINQPQHF

D gene: TRBD1
clone size: NA
V gene: TRBV28
J gene: TRBJ1-4
CDR3 DNA: TGTGCCAGCAGTTTATCCTATCGGGGACAGGGGAGGAAACTGTTTTTT
CDR3 protein: CASSLSYRGQGRKLFF

D gene: NA
clone size: NA
V gene: TRBV6-1
J gene: TRBJ2-1
CDR3 DNA: TGTGCCAGCAGCCCGGGACCAGACTACAATGAGCAGTTCTTC
CDR3 protein: CASSPGPDYNEQFF

D gene: NA
clone size: NA
V gene: TRBV11-3
J gene: TRBJ2-2
CDR3 DNA: TGTGCCAGCAGCTTAGAGAGGGCGGGCACCGGGGAGCTGTTTTTT
CDR3 protein: CASSLERAGTGELFF

D gene: NA
clone size: NA
V gene: TRBV5-1
J gene: TRBJ2-1
CDR3 DNA: TGCGCCAGCAGCTTGCGAGGGTCCCCACTAACCTACAATGAGCAGTTCTTC
CDR3 protein: CASSLRGSPLTYNEQFF